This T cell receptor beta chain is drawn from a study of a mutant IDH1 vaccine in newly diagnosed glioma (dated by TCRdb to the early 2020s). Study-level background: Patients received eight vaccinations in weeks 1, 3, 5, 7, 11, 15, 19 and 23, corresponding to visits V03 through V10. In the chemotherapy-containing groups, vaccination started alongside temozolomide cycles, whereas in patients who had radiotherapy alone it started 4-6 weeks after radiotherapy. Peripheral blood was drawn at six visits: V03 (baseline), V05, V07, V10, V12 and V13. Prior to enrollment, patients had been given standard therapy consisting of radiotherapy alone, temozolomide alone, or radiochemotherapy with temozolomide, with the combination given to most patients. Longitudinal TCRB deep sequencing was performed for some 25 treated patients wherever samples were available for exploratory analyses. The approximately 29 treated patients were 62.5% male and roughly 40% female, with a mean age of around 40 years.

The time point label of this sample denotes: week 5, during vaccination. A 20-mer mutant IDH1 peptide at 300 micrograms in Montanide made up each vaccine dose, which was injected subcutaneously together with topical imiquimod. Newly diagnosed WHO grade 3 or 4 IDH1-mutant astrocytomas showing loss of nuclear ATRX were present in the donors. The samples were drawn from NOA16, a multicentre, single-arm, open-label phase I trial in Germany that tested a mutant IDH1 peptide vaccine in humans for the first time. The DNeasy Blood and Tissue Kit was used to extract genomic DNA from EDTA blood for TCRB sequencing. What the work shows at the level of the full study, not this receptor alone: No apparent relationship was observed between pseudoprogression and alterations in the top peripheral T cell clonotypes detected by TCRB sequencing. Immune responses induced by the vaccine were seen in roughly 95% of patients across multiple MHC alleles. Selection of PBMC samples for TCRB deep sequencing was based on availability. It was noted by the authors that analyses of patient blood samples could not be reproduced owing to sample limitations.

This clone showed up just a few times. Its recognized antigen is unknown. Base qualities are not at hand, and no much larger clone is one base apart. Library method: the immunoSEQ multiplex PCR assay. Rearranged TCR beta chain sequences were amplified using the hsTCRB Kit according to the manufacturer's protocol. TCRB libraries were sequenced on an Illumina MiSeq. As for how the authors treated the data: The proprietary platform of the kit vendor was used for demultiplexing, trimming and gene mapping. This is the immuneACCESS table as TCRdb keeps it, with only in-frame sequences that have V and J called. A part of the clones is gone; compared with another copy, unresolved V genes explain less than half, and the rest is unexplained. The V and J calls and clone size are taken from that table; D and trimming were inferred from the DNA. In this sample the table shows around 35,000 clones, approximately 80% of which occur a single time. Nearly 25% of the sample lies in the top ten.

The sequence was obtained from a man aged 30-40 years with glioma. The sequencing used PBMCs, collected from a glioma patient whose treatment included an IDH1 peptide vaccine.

The nucleotide sequence reads as follows: TGTGCCAGCAGTTACTCAGGGGTGGCGCAGGGGAATGAGCAGTTCTTC. Protein translation: CASSYSGVAQGNEQFF. The chain links TRBV6-5 with TRBJ2-1; a tentative D match to TRBD1 spans 6 bases. The junction carries 16 bases between V and J, which are trimmed by 0 bases and 7 bases respectively. Via the germline V gene, CDR1 is MNHEY and CDR2 SVGAGI. The CDR3 starts with the cysteine, ends with the phenylalanine, and has 16 residues. The CDR3 DNA has 48 bases and is translated from base 1.